This passage covers 20 T cell receptor beta chains from one sample sequenced in a study of T cell responses to AZD1222 COVID-19 vaccine. The table came from immunoSEQ multiplex PCR; TCRdb's copy has only in-frame clones and leaves some out. The sample includes around 71,000 clones, over 80% seen only once; the top ten take about 3%. Sequences were derived from peripheral blood, sampled on day 0 of AZD1222 vaccination. The receptor source for this set is an adult in good health.

The genes are TRBV11-2 and TRBJ2-6, with D perhaps TRBD2 (5 bases). Germline V gene sequence: CDR1 SGHAT, CDR2 FQNNGV. The germline V and J ends were trimmed by 5 bases and 0 bases, with 8 bases remaining between them. This CDR3 spans 15 amino acids. DNA for the CDR3: TGTGCCAGCAGCCCCCGGGGCTCTGGGGCCAACGTCCTGACTTTC. Amino acid sequence: CASSPRGSGANVLTF.

The CDR3 region is CASSLVAASNQPQHF. The CDR3 DNA reads as TGTGCCAGCAGCCTAGTCGCTGCGAGCAATCAGCCCCAGCATTTT. The rearrangement links TRBV6-5 to TRBJ1-5, with unresolved D. This CDR3 region has 15 residues. V shed 6 bases and J shed 1 base, with 13 bases lying between them. Germline values: CDR1 MNHEY, CDR2 SVGAGI.

V is TRBV4-3 and J is TRBJ1-4; the D is unclear. The CDR3 loop spans 16 amino acids. Trimming took off 3 bases at V and 3 bases at J, with 14 bases between the two ends. CDR1 is LGHNA, CDR2 YSLEER, per germline. CDR3 nucleotides: TGCGCCAGCAGCCACCAATCGTTGGACCCTAATGAAAAACTGTTTTTT. Encoded protein: CASSHQSLDPNEKLFF.

This clone was found a few times. V gene TRBV30 combines with J gene TRBJ1-1; D not resolved. Trimming shortened V by 4 bases and J by 3 bases, and 9 bases separated the two germline ends. Germline loops: CDR1 GTSNPN, CDR2 SVGIG (reference sequence). The CDR3 extends over 12 amino acids. The CDR3 coding sequence is TGTGCCTGGAAAAGGGTGGACACTGAAGCTTTCTTT. It translates to CAWKRVDTEAFF.

The chain employs TRBV4-1 and TRBJ1-5, with D maybe TRBD1 (5 bases). In germline, CDR1 is MGHRA, CDR2 YSYEKL. V was shortened by 1 base and J by 6 bases, with 13 bases between the two germline ends. The CDR3 is 15 amino acids. The CDR3 sequence: CASSQAPGSAQPQHF. Written as DNA, the CDR3 is TGCGCCAGCAGCCAAGCACCAGGGTCGGCTCAGCCCCAGCATTTT.

The chain recombines TRBV6-2 or TRBV6-3 with TRBJ2-7, with 7 bases lining up with TRBD1. Losses at the gene ends were 5 bases for V and 3 bases for J; bases not matched to a gene: 10. The length of the CDR3 is 15 residues. Germline V lookup: CDR1 MNHEY, CDR2 SVGEGT. The CDR3 sequence: CASSPGTAAIYEQYF. In DNA form, the CDR3 reads TGTGCCAGCAGTCCCGGGACAGCGGCGATCTACGAGCAGTACTTC.

This rearrangement joins TRBV2 to TRBJ2-7, with D perhaps being TRBD1 or TRBD2 (5 bases each). CDR1 is SNHLY and CDR2 is FYNNEI in the germline V gene. Trimming pared 4 bases from V and 4 bases from J, leaving 11 bases between. The CDR3 is 13 residues long. The CDR3 is CASSGGRGYEQYF. CDR3 DNA sequence: TGTGCCAGCAGTGGGGGACGGGGTTACGAGCAGTACTTC.

The rearrangement uses TRBV11-3 and TRBJ2-5; TRBD2 matches 10 bases. The length of the CDR3 is 16 residues. The J segment lost 4 bases and the V segment lost 4 bases, leaving 9 bases of the junction unmatched. Germline V gene lookup returns CDR1 SGHNT and CDR2 YENEEA. CDR3 region: CASSSRGAGGPETQYF. CDR3 coding DNA: TGTGCCAGCAGCTCCCGGGGAGCGGGGGGGCCAGAGACCCAGTACTTC. Using reference TRBV11-3 and TRBJ2-5 for the parts outside the CDR3, the full variable domain is EAGVVQSPRYKIIEKKQPVAFWCNPISGHNTLYWYLQNLGQGPELLIRYENEEAVDDSQLPKDRFSAERLKGVDSTLKIQPAELGDSAVYLCASSSRGAGGPETQYFGPGTRLLVL.

This sequence joins TRBV7-9 and TRBJ1-3, with D possibly TRBD1 on 5 matching bases. Germline V lookup: CDR1 SEHNR, CDR2 FQNEAQ (reference sequence). The CDR3 has 18 residues. The ends were cut back, 5 bases at V and 0 bases at J, with 20 bases in the middle. The CDR3 DNA reads TGTGCCAGCAGCCAAGCGGGTAGGGACTTCTTCTCTGGAAACACCATATATTTT. Translated, it gives CASSQAGRDFFSGNTIYF.

J is TRBJ2-3 and V is TRBV5-1, with 12 positions matching TRBD1. Germline V gene data show CDR1 as SGHRS and CDR2 as YFSETQ. The trim removed 0 bases at V and 6 bases at J, leaving 5 bases unmatched. This CDR3 has 16 residues. In DNA form, the CDR3 reads TGCGCCAGCAGCTTGGCGGGACAGGGGGCGGCGGATACGCAGTATTTT. Protein sequence: CASSLAGQGAADTQYF. Using reference TRBV5-1 and TRBJ2-3 for the parts outside the CDR3, the full variable domain is KAGVTQTPRYLIKTRGQQVTLSCSPISGHRSVSWYQQTPGQGLQFLFEYFSETQRNKGNFPGRFSGRQFSNSRSEMNVSTLELGDSALYLCASSLAGQGAADTQYFGPGTRLTVL.

The CDR3, as DNA: TGTGCCAGCAGTTATGTGAATATCAATGAGCAGTTCTTC. Translating gives CASSYVNINEQFF. This chain connects TRBV6-2 or TRBV6-3 to TRBJ2-1; D is unresolved. V lost 3 bases and J lost 6, with 9 bases in between. The CDR3 sequence is 13 residues long. From germline, CDR1 is MNHEY and CDR2 SVGEGT.

The chain recombines TRBV7-2 with TRBJ2-7; D is tentatively TRBD1 or TRBD2 (6 bases each). The CDR3 covers 13 residues. V gave up 2 bases and J gave up 6 bases, with 11 bases separating them. Germline lookup yields CDR1 SGHTA and CDR2 FQGNSA. DNA for the CDR3: TGTGCCAGCAGCTTAAGCAGGGGAGGCGAGCAGTACTTC. Protein sequence: CASSLSRGGEQYF.

The chain is built from TRBV30 and TRBJ1-1; 7 nucleotides agree with TRBD1. J gave up 8 bases and V 5 bases, and 8 bases lay outside the gene matches. Germline CDR1 GTSNPN, CDR2 SVGIG (reference sequence). The CDR3 has 12 amino acids. CDR3 sequence reads: CAWGSGTVEAFF. The CDR3 bases are TGTGCCTGGGGTTCCGGGACAGTAGAAGCTTTCTTT. Supplemented by reference TRBV30 and TRBJ1-1, the full variable domain reads SQTIHQWPATLVQPVGSPLSLECTVEGTSNPNLYWYRQAAGRGLQLLFYSVGIGQISSEVPQNLSASRPQDRQFILSSKKLLLSDSGFYLCAWGSGTVEAFFGQGTRLTVV.

The chain employs TRBV7-9 and TRBJ2-7; perhaps TRBD1 as D (6 bases). The CDR3 extends over 13 amino acids. Germline CDR1 is SEHNR and CDR2 is FQNEAQ (reference sequence). The V gene lost 4 bases and the J gene lost 4 bases, with 11 bases spanning the gap. The CDR3 protein is CASSSDSLYEQYF. The CDR3 DNA reads as TGTGCCAGCAGCTCGGACAGCTTATACGAGCAGTACTTC.

The CDR3 loop reads CASSLDGRGADTQYF. The CDR3 bases are TGTGCCAGCAGCTTGGATGGCAGGGGGGCAGATACGCAGTATTTT. The chain links TRBV5-6 to TRBJ2-3, with D possibly matching TRBD1 (7 bases). Per the germline V gene, CDR1 is SGHDT and CDR2 is YYEEEE. The CDR3 is made up of 15 amino acids. V dropped 0 bases and J dropped 4 bases, with 12 bases sitting between them.

This chain connects TRBV18 to TRBJ2-7, with 9 bases identical to TRBD2. Germline lookup yields CDR1 KGHSH and CDR2 LQKENI. Germline trimming cut 0 bases from V and 7 bases from J; bases unmatched to any gene: 4. The CDR3 is made up of 14 amino acids. The CDR3 loop is CASSPPVAGEEQYF. DNA of the CDR3: TGTGCCAGCTCACCACCAGTAGCGGGAGAGGAGCAGTACTTC.

This rearrangement joins TRBV5-8 to TRBJ1-1; 9 positions match TRBD1. Germline V gene lookup returns CDR1 SGHTS and CDR2 YDEGEE. Losses at the gene ends were 4 bases for V and 5 bases for J; bases not matched to a gene: 15. CDR3 length equals 17 residues. Written as DNA, the CDR3 is TGTGCCAGCAGCCCTGGGACAGGGACTTTGGCGGCGACTGAAGCTTTCTTT. It codes for CASSPGTGTLAATEAFF.

V gene TRBV2 combines with J gene TRBJ2-7; D unresolved. The length of the CDR3 is 12 residues. Germline V gene data show CDR1 as SNHLY and CDR2 as FYNNEI. Trimming pared 11 bases from V and 3 bases from J, leaving 14 bases between. CDR3 nucleotide sequence: TGTGCCTCTATGCAGTTAAACTACGAGCAGTACTTC. It codes for CASMQLNYEQYF.

The V call is TRBV7-2, the J call TRBJ1-2; D remains unclear. The germline V gene encodes CDR1 SGHTA and CDR2 FQGNSA. The CDR3 contains 12 residues. V was shortened by 1 base and J by 8 bases, with 8 bases between the two germline ends. The DNA of the CDR3 is TGTGCCAGCAGCTTAGACGTGGAGGGCTACACCTTC. Translation: CASSLDVEGYTF.

The chain links TRBV7-9 to TRBJ1-1; a weak D match, TRBD1 (5 bases). Germline loops: CDR1 SEHNR, CDR2 FQNEAQ (reference sequence). Trimming left V 4 bases short and J 11 bases short, with 11 bases between. This CDR3 spans 11 amino acids. The CDR3 DNA follows: TGTGCCAGCAGCTCAGGGTTTGGGGCTTTCTTT. This gives the protein CASSSGFGAFF.